One and the same sample provided the 9 T cell receptor beta chains below, sequenced in a study of cytomegalovirus exposure and HLA in healthy donors. PCR was performed using 60 Vbeta and 13 Jbeta primers. TCRdb's copy holds only in-frame clones and misses some; the assay was immunoSEQ multiplex PCR. The data show roughly 88,000 clones, 76% seen once. Sequenced material: PBMCs. Source of these receptors: a man aged 30 to 39 in good health and CMV-seropositive.

The V call is TRBV7-6, the J call TRBJ1-4; 11 nucleotides agree with TRBD1. The CDR3 is 14 amino acids. CDR1 and CDR2 from the germline V gene are SGHVS and FNYEAQ. V shed 6 bases, J shed 8 bases, and the junction held 5 bases outside the gene matches. The CDR3, as DNA: TGTGCCAGCAGAAACCGGGACAGGGGGGAAAAACTGTTTTTT. Its translation is CASRNRDRGEKLFF.

With regard to this clone: At one boundary the junction diverges from the germline segment, which might be a read error. This sequence joins TRBV7-9 and TRBJ2-7; a weak D match, TRBD2 (7 bases). The germline CDR1 and CDR2 sequences are SEHNR and FQNEAQ (reference sequence). This CDR3 contains 12 residues. The CDR3 bases are TGTTCCAGCAGCGGGACATCCTACGAGCAGTACTTC. Residues: CSSSGTSYEQYF.

A few counts support this clone. This chain links TRBV6-5 with TRBJ1-1; D not certain. The CDR3 extends over 14 amino acids. Per the germline V gene, CDR1 is MNHEY and CDR2 is SVGAGI. Between the trimmed V and J ends, which lost 6 bases and 4 bases, there was a span of 15 bases. CDR3 bases: TGTGCCAGCAGCAATGGGTGGGGAGGCACTGAAGCTTTCTTT. Translating gives CASSNGWGGTEAFF.

The chain recombines TRBV5-1 with TRBJ2-1; 11 nucleotides match TRBD2. Germline V CDR1 and CDR2: SGHRS, YFSETQ. The CDR3 has 17 amino acids. V lost 4 bases to trimming and J lost 6 bases; unmatched junction nucleotides: 12. This CDR3 reads CASSPELAGVVVNEQFF. CDR3 bases: TGCGCCAGCAGCCCGGAACTAGCGGGAGTGGTGGTCAATGAGCAGTTCTTC.

This clone was counted a few times. J is TRBJ1-1 and V is TRBV11-2, with D perhaps TRBD1 (5 bases). The ends were cut back, 5 bases at V and 0 bases at J, with 13 bases in the middle. The CDR3 is 15 residues long. CDR1 SGHAT and CDR2 FQNNGV come from the germline V gene. The CDR3 bases are TGTGCCAGCAGCGATCCGCGGGGGGTGAACACTGAAGCTTTCTTT. It specifies CASSDPRGVNTEAFF.

The chain uses TRBV29-1 and TRBJ2-3; 9 nucleotides line up with TRBD2. CDR3 length: 13 amino acids. The J segment lost 2 bases and the V segment lost 7 bases, leaving 4 bases of the junction unmatched. CDR1 SQVTM and CDR2 ANQGSEA come from the germline V gene. The CDR3 spells CSDSGGPTDTQYF. The CDR3 coding sequence is TGCAGCGATAGCGGGGGCCCCACAGATACGCAGTATTTT.

This CDR3 reads CASSQVGLAGTDTQYF. The CDR3 bases are TGTGCCAGCAGCCAGGTGGGACTAGCGGGCACAGATACGCAGTATTTT. The chain uses TRBV4-2 and TRBJ2-3; TRBD2 aligns across 11 bases. The CDR3 runs to 16 residues. The V gene end was trimmed by 3 bases and the J gene end by 1 base; junction bases not matched to a gene: 3. Per the germline V gene, CDR1 is LGHNA and CDR2 is YNFKEQ.

V is TRBV7-9 and J is TRBJ1-2, with TRBD1 identical over 7 bases. Germline CDR1 is SEHNR and CDR2 is FQNEAQ (reference sequence). The CDR3 sequence is 14 residues long. V trimming: 1 base; J trimming: 4 bases; junction bases outside the gene matches: 3. The CDR3 DNA reads as TGTGCCAGCAGCTTAGGACAGGGAGGCTATGGCTACACCTTC. Its translation is CASSLGQGGYGYTF.

The V call is TRBV18, the J call TRBJ1-1; a possible D gene is TRBD1 (6 bases). Trimming pared 2 bases from V and 5 bases from J, leaving 9 bases between. The CDR3 is 13 amino acids. Germline V lookup: CDR1 KGHSH, CDR2 LQKENI. This chain's CDR3 is CASSPNRETEAFF. The CDR3, as DNA: TGTGCCAGCTCACCAAACAGGGAGACTGAAGCTTTCTTT. The full variable domain, rest sourced from reference TRBV18 and TRBJ1-1, is NAGVMQNPRHLVRRRGQEARLRCSPMKGHSHVYWYRQLPEEGLKFMVYLQKENIIDESGMPKERFSAEFPKEGPSILRIQQVVRGDSAAYFCASSPNRETEAFFGQGTRLTVV.